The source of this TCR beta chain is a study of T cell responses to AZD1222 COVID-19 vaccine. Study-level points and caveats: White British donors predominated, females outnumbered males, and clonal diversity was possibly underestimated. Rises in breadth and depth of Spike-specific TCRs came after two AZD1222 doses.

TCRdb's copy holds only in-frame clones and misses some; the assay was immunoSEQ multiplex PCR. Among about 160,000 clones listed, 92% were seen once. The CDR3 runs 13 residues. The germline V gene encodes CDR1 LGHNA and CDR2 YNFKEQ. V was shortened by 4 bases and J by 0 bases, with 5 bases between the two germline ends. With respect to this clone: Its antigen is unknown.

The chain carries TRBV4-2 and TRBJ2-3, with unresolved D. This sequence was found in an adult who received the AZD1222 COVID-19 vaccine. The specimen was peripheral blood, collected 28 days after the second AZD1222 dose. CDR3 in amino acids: CASSPGSTDTQYF. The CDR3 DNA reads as TGTGCCAGCAGCCCCGGTAGCACAGATACGCAGTATTTT.